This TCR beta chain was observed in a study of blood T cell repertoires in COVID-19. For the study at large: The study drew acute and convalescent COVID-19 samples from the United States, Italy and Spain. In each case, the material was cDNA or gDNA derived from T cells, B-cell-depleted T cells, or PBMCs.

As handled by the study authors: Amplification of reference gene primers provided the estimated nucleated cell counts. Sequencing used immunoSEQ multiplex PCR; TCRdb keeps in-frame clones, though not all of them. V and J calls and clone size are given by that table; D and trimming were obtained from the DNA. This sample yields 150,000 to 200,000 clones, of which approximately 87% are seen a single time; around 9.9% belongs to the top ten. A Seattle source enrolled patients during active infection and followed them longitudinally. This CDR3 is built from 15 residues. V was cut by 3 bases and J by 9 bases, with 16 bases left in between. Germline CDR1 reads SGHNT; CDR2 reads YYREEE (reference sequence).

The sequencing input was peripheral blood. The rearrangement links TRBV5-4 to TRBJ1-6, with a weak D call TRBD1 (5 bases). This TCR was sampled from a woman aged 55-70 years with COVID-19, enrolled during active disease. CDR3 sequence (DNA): TGTGCCAGCAGCTCCCAAGCCATCCAGGGTTCACCCCTCCACTTT. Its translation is CASSSQAIQGSPLHF. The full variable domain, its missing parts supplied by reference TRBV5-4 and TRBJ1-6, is ETGVTQSPTHLIKTRGQQVTLRCSSQSGHNTVSWYQQALGQGPQFIFQYYREEENGRGNFPPRFSGLQFPNYSSELNVNALELDDSALYLCASSSQAIQGSPLHFGNGTRLTVT.